This entry features one TCR beta chain sequence. The data were taken from a study of blood T cell repertoires in COVID-19. Study in general: Collection of acute and convalescent COVID-19 samples took place in the United States, Italy and Spain. T cells, B-cell-depleted T cells, or PBMCs provided the cDNA or gDNA that served as material.

Trimming cost V 7 bases and J 4 bases, with 17 bases left between them. Germline lookup yields CDR1 MGHDK and CDR2 SYGVNS. CDR3 length equals 15 residues. In the source study's methods: Amplified reference gene primers provided the basis for estimating nucleated cell counts. Libraries were prepared by immunoSEQ multiplex PCR; TCRdb keeps only in-frame clonotypes and omits some of them. V and J calls and clone size come straight from that table; D and trimming were deduced from the DNA. The sample has some 200,000 clones; 82% are singletons. The chain combines TRBV25-1 with TRBJ2-1; a possible D gene is TRBD1 (6 bases). This TCR came from a human donor with acute or convalescent COVID-19. The donor label of this sample is uncertain. Source material: peripheral blood. CDR3 in DNA: TGTGCCAGCACCTCCGCAGGGGCCCTATACAATGAGCAGTTCTTC. Its protein is CASTSAGALYNEQFF.